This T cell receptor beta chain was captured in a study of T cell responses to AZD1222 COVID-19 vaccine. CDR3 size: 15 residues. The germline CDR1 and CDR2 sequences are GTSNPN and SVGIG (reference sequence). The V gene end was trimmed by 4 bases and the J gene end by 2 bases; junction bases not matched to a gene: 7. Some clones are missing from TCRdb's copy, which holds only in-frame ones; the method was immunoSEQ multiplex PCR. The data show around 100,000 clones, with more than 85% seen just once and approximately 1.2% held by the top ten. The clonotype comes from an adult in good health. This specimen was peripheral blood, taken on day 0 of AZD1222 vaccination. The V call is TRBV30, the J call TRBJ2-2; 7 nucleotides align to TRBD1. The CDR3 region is CAWTGRGRNTGELFF. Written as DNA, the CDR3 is TGTGCCTGGACGGGTAGGGGGCGCAACACCGGGGAGCTGTTTTTT.